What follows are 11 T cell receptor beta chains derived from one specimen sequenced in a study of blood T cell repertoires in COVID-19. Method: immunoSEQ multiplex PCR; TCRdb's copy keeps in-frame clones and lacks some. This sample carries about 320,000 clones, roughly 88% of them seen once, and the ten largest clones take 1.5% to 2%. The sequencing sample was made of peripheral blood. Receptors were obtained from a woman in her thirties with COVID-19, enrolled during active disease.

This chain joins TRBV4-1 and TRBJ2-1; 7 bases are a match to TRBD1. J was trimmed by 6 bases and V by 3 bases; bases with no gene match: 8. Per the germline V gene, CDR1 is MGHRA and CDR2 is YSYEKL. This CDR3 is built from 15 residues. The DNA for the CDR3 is TGCGCCAGCAGCCAGGGGGACAGCGCTACCAATGAGCAGTTCTTC. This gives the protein CASSQGDSATNEQFF.

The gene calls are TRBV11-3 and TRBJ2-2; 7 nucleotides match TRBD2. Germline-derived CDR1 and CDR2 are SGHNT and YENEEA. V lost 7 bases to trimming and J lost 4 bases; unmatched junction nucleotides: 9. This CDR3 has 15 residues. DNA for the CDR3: TGTGCCAGCACTCCGGGAGGTTCGGTCACCGGGGAGCTGTTTTTT. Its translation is CASTPGGSVTGELFF.

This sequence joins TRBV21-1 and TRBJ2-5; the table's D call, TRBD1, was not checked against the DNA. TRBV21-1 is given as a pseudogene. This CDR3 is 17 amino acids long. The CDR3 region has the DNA TGTGCCAGCAGCAAAGAATTGACAGGGAGACCGCGAGAGACCCAGTACTTC. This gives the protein CASSKELTGRPRETQYF.

CDR3 sequence reads: CASSGDTNSWGYTF. Here the CDR3 DNA reads TGTGCCAGCAGCGGGGACACTAATAGTTGGGGCTACACCTTC. The V call is TRBV2, the J call TRBJ1-2, with D maybe TRBD1 (6 bases). The CDR3 sequence is 14 residues long. Germline V CDR1 and CDR2: SNHLY, FYNNEI. The V end lost 6 bases, the J end lost 8 bases, and 19 bases lay between the germline ends.

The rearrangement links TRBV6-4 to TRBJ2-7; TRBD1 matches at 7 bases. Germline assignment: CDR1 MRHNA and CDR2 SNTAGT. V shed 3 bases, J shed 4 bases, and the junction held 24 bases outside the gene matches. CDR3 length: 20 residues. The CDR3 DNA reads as TGTGCCAGCAGTGATCGGGACCCAACCGGGACAGCTGAAAAACCGTACGAGCAGTACGTC. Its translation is CASSDRDPTGTAEKPYEQYV.

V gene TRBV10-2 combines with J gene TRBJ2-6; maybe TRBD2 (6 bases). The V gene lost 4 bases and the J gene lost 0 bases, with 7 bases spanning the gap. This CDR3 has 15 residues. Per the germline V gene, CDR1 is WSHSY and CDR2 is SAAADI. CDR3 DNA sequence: TGCGCCAGCAGTGGGAGGGACTCTGGGGCCAACGTCCTGACTTTC. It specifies CASSGRDSGANVLTF.

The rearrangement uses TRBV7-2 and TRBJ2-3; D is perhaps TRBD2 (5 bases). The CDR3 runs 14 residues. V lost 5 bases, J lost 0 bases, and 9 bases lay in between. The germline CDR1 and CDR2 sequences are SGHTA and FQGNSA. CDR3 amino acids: CASSPQRSTDTQYF. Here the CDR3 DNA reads TGTGCCAGCAGCCCACAGCGGAGCACAGATACGCAGTATTTT.

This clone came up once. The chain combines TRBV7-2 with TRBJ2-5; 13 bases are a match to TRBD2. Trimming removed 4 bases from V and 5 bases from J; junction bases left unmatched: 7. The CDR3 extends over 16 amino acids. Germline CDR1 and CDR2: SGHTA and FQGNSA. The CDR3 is CASSWQLAGGRETQYF. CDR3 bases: TGTGCCAGCAGCTGGCAACTAGCGGGGGGGCGTGAGACCCAGTACTTC.

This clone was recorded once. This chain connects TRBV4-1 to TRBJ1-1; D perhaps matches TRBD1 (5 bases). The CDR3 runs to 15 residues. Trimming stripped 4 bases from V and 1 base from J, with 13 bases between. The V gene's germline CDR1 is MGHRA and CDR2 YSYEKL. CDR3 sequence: CASSPPPGENTEAFF. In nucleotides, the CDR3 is TGCGCCAGCAGCCCGCCCCCGGGGGAGAACACTGAAGCTTTCTTT.

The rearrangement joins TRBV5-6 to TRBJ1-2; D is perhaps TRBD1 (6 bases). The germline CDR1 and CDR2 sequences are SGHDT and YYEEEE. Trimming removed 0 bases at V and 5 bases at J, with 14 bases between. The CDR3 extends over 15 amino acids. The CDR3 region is CASSLEGGPRYGYTF. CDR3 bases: TGTGCCAGCAGCTTGGAGGGGGGGCCTCGGTATGGCTACACCTTC.

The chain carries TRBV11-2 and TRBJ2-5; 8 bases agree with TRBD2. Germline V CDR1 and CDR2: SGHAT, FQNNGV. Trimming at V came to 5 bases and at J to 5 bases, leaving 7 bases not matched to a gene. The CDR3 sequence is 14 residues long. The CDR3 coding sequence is TGTGCCAGCAGCCTACGCGGGGGGTATGAGACCCAGTACTTC. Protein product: CASSLRGGYETQYF.